This T cell receptor beta chain was observed in a study of early T cells in non-severe SARS-CoV-2 infection. Overall study: The authors sequenced bulk RNA from unsorted whole blood, leaving chains unpaired.

Broader study findings: Lookups in VDJdb leaned toward anti-spike CD8 responses and missed private and CD4 specificities.

This clonotype has ten or more counts. Antigen specificity is unknown. In the library, individual cDNA molecules carried attached unique molecular identifiers. From the 5' RACE reads, TCRdb called clonotypes with MiXCR, one entry per CDR3 protein. The table lists 50,000 to 75,000 distinct CDR3 sequences, 7% to 10% of them singletons. This receptor was obtained from an adult who was a healthcare worker with PCR-confirmed SARS-CoV-2 infection or an uninfected control (not recorded which). The material sequenced was whole blood, taken at baseline.

For the CDR3, the DNA is TGCAGTGCTAGAGGGGCAGAGAGCATTTCACCCCTCCACTTT. Amino acids: CSARGAESISPLHF. The chain employs TRBV20-1 and TRBJ1-6; D gene ambiguous. The CDR3 sequence is 14 residues long. The V and J ends lost 1 base and 9 bases respectively, with 13 bases between them. Per the germline V gene, CDR1 is DFQATT and CDR2 is SNEGSKA (reference sequence).